The 8 T cell receptor beta chains listed next were all sequenced from one sample in a study of response to subunit inactivated influenza vaccine. In TCRdb, the RT-PCR reads were re-called with MiXCR into one record per CDR3 protein. Of 500,000 to 550,000 distinct CDR3 sequences listed, 6% to 9% are singletons. The specimen comprised PBMCs from blood, sampled 23 to 25 months after vaccination. The receptors originated from a man aged 45 to 70 who received an inactivated influenza vaccine.

The rearrangement links TRBV2 to TRBJ2-3; TRBD1 is a possible D gene (5 bases). This CDR3 region has 15 residues. The ends were cut back, 6 bases at V and 5 bases at J, with 18 bases in the middle. From germline, CDR1 is SNHLY and CDR2 FYNNEI. CDR3 DNA: TGTGCCAGCAGCTTCAGGGCAGGGTGGGAAGATACGCAGTATTTT. It translates to CASSFRAGWEDTQYF.

This clonotype has a handful of counts. The CDR3 nucleotides read TGTGCCAGCACTACTTCGAGGACCGGGGAGCTGTTTTTT. It codes for CASTTSRTGELFF. The V and J genes are TRBV11-2 and TRBJ2-2; D is uncertain. V shed 7 bases and J shed 5 bases, with 11 bases lying between them. CDR3 length equals 13 residues. Germline V gene data show CDR1 as SGHAT and CDR2 as FQNNGV.

This clonotype was counted a few times. The gene calls are TRBV29-1 and TRBJ2-3, with D unresolved. Per the germline V gene, CDR1 is SQVTM and CDR2 is ANQGSEA. V was clipped by 6 bases and J by 4 bases, with 8 bases between them. The CDR3 length is 11 residues. CDR3: CSVAGADTQYF. The CDR3 DNA reads as TGCAGCGTGGCAGGCGCAGATACGCAGTATTTT.

The DNA of the CDR3 is TGTGCCAGCAGCTTAGCTGTCGAGCGCGGCACAGATACGCAGTATTTT. It is translated as CASSLAVERGTDTQYF. The chain couples TRBV7-9 to TRBJ2-3; no definite D call. CDR1 SEHNR and CDR2 FQNEAQ come from the germline V gene (reference sequence). Trimming left V 0 bases short and J 1 base short, with 11 bases between. The CDR3 contains 16 residues.

The chain joins TRBV4-2 to TRBJ1-1; tentatively, D is TRBD1 (6 bases). Germline-derived CDR1 and CDR2 are LGHNA and YNFKEQ. The CDR3 runs 14 residues. V dropped 2 bases and J dropped 3 bases, with 10 bases sitting between them. CDR3 protein: CASSQQGWDTEAFF. In DNA, the CDR3 is TGTGCCAGCAGCCAACAGGGGTGGGACACTGAAGCTTTCTTT.

This rearrangement joins TRBV7-8 to TRBJ1-2; 8 nucleotides match TRBD1. Germline-derived CDR1 and CDR2 are SGHVS and FQNEAQ. The CDR3 runs to 15 residues. The junction had 12 bases not matched to a gene; V was cut back by 4 bases and J by 8 bases. CDR3 DNA: TGTGCCAGCAGCTCCTCGACAGGGGCCGGGATCGGCTACACCTTC. Encoded protein: CASSSSTGAGIGYTF.

This clonotype was seen a handful of times. The chain combines TRBV20-1 with TRBJ2-7; the D is unclear. Looked up from germline, CDR1 is DFQATT and CDR2 is SNEGSKA (reference sequence). This CDR3 has 14 residues. Trimming cost V 1 base and J 1 base, with 11 bases left between them. The CDR3 loop is CSARGPHWSYEQYF. The CDR3, as DNA: TGCAGTGCTAGAGGCCCCCACTGGTCCTACGAGCAGTACTTC.

Many counts were recorded for this clonotype. V usage is TRBV24-1 and J usage is TRBJ2-1, with 8 bases that match TRBD2. Germline CDR1 KGHDR, CDR2 SFDVKD. V was pared by 3 bases and J by 0 bases, with 9 bases of the junction left unmatched. The length of the CDR3 is 18 residues. For the CDR3, the DNA is TGTGCCACCAGTGATCTGCGTAGCGGGGTTAGCTCCTACAATGAGCAGTTCTTC. This sequence encodes CATSDLRSGVSSYNEQFF.